This entry lists 25 T cell receptor beta chains sequenced from one sample in a study of CD8 T cells in Susac syndrome. The RNA input was about 0.45 to 1 ug, and it was reverse transcribed with random hexamers. TCRdb reanalysed the immunoSEQ multiplex PCR reads using MiXCR and keeps one entry per CDR3 protein. The data hold about 440,000 distinct CDR3 sequences, with more than 80% observed a single time. Sequencing was performed on CD8+ T cells from PBMCs. These receptor sequences come from a human donor with multiple sclerosis.

This clonotype was recorded a few times. The CDR3 region has the DNA TGTGCCAGCAGTTTTGGGGATTCCTACAATGAGCAGTTCTTC. Its translation: CASSFGDSYNEQFF. The V and J genes are TRBV12-3 or TRBV12-4 and TRBJ2-1; no clear D. V was pared by 3 bases and J by 1 base, with 7 bases between. The CDR3 totals 14 residues.

V gene TRBV6-1 combines with J gene TRBJ2-3; 7 nucleotides line up with TRBD1. Germline CDR1 and CDR2: MNHNS and SASEGT. This CDR3 is built from 17 residues. V shed 5 bases and J 0 bases; nucleotides not matched to a gene: 11. CDR3 sequence reads: CASSTTGVRPSTDTQYF. The CDR3 nucleotides read TGTGCCAGCAGTACCACAGGGGTTAGACCTAGCACAGATACGCAGTATTTT.

CDR3: CASSFWLAGLANTGELFF. CDR3 nucleotide sequence: TGTGCCAGCAGCTTTTGGCTAGCGGGACTTGCGAACACCGGGGAGCTGTTTTTT. The J gene is TRBJ2-2, the V gene TRBV5-6, with 9 bases lining up with TRBD2. With V trimmed by 2 bases and J by 0 bases, 8 bases remained unmatched. CDR1 SGHDT and CDR2 YYEEEE come from the germline V gene. The CDR3 loop spans 18 amino acids.

The chain links TRBV5-1 to TRBJ2-5; no reliable D call. Germline CDR1 and CDR2: SGHRS and YFSETQ. The CDR3 is 16 residues long. The V end was cut by 4 bases, the J end by 0 bases, with 16 bases between. In DNA, the CDR3 is TGCGCCAGCAGCCCGGTTCCCACCATAAACCAAGAGACCCAGTACTTC. Translated, it gives CASSPVPTINQETQYF.

The gene calls are TRBV6-5 and TRBJ2-7, with D possibly matching TRBD2 (5 bases). The CDR3 contains 15 residues. The germline V gene encodes CDR1 MNHEY and CDR2 SVGAGI. V was cut by 6 bases and J by 5 bases, with 20 bases left in between. CDR3 protein: CASSFAGLVEDEQYF. The DNA of the CDR3 is TGTGCCAGCAGCTTTGCGGGCCTAGTTGAAGACGAGCAGTACTTC.

Here the CDR3 reads CASSYSPLNTEAFF. Written as DNA, the CDR3 is TGTGCCAGCAGTTACTCTCCCTTGAACACTGAAGCTTTCTTT. The chain carries TRBV6-5 and TRBJ1-1, with D hard to call. Germline V lookup: CDR1 MNHEY, CDR2 SVGAGI. This CDR3 spans 14 amino acids. V lost 0 bases, J lost 0 bases, and 5 bases lay in between.

This clonotype was seen only once. V usage is TRBV12-5 and J usage is TRBJ2-7; no firm D call. The CDR3 totals 12 residues. The germline V and J ends were trimmed by 1 base and 8 bases, with 9 bases remaining between them. Looked up from germline, CDR1 is LGHNT and CDR2 is FRNRAP. The DNA of the CDR3 is TGTGCTAGTGGTTTGGGGAATACGCAGCAGTACTTC. As protein: CASGLGNTQQYF.

This chain joins TRBV19 and TRBJ1-1; TRBD1 might be the D (6 bases). The CDR3 length is 15 residues. V lost 7 bases, J lost 3 bases, and 18 bases lay in between. CDR1 and CDR2 from the germline V gene are LNHDA and SQIVND (reference sequence). This CDR3 reads CASTPSGQPDTEAFF. As DNA, the CDR3 is TGTGCCAGTACCCCCTCCGGACAGCCAGACACTGAAGCTTTCTTT.

The chain uses TRBV27 and TRBJ2-1, with unresolved D. V shed 7 bases and J shed 7 bases, with 20 bases lying between them. This CDR3 is 15 amino acids long. Germline CDR1 is MNHEY and CDR2 is SMNVEV (reference sequence). The CDR3 region has the DNA TGTGCCAGCAACCCGACGGAATTCCTACGAAATGAGCAGTTCTTC. Its protein product is CASNPTEFLRNEQFF.

CDR3 sequence reads: CASSFTGGASTEAFF. CDR3 bases: TGTGCCAGCAGCTTTACAGGGGGCGCAAGCACTGAAGCTTTCTTT. The genes are TRBV7-6 and TRBJ1-1; 9 nucleotides match TRBD1. Germline trimming cut 3 bases from V and 4 bases from J; bases unmatched to any gene: 6. The CDR3 extends over 15 amino acids. From germline, CDR1 is SGHVS and CDR2 FNYEAQ.

Turning to this clonotype: A read error may produce the germline difference seen at one junction end. J is TRBJ2-7 and V is TRBV3-1; TRBD1 might be the D (5 bases). Germline assignment: CDR1 LGHDT and CDR2 YNNKEL (reference sequence). This CDR3 region has 15 residues. CDR3 DNA sequence: TGTGCCAGCGGCCACTCTTACTCAGGGAAATACGAGCAGTACTTC. This gives the protein CASGHSYSGKYEQYF.

Points on this clonotype: One junction end disagrees with the germline gene, perhaps due to a read error. The V gene is TRBV3-1, the J gene TRBJ2-7, with 9 bases aligning to TRBD2. Germline CDR1 and CDR2: LGHDT and YNNKEL (reference sequence). The CDR3 sequence is 17 residues long. The CDR3 DNA sequence: TGTGCCAGCAGCCAAGAGGCAAGCGGGAGGCCCCCCTACAAGCAGTACTTC. Amino acid sequence: CASSQEASGRPPYKQYF.

V is TRBV19 and J is TRBJ1-1; D gene unclear. The V end was cut by 3 bases, the J end by 5 bases, with 13 bases between. The CDR3 sequence is 14 residues long. Germline-derived CDR1 and CDR2 are LNHDA and SQIVND (reference sequence). The CDR3 region is CASSMFWEGTEAFF. As DNA, the CDR3 is TGTGCCAGTAGTATGTTCTGGGAAGGGACTGAAGCTTTCTTT.

This clonotype was picked up a small number of times. The rearrangement uses TRBV7-6 and TRBJ1-4; no reliable D call. Trimming removed 2 bases from V and 13 bases from J, with 20 bases in between. The CDR3 runs 15 residues. Germline lookup yields CDR1 SGHVS and CDR2 FNYEAQ. The CDR3 here is CASSLFSFGQDRLFF. The CDR3 nucleotides are TGTGCCAGCAGCTTATTTTCGTTTGGGCAGGACCGACTGTTTTTT.

V is TRBV4-1 and J is TRBJ1-5, with 10 bases that match TRBD1. Germline assignment: CDR1 MGHRA and CDR2 YSYEKL. The CDR3 has 16 amino acids. Germline trimming cut 4 bases from V and 7 bases from J; bases unmatched to any gene: 10. CDR3 sequence: CASSRTAGTGVQPQHF. CDR3 DNA: TGCGCCAGCAGCCGGACGGCTGGGACAGGGGTACAGCCCCAGCATTTT.

The rearrangement links TRBV13 to TRBJ1-4, with unresolved D. This CDR3 comprises 15 residues. Trimming stripped 2 bases from V and 8 bases from J, with 15 bases between. The germline gives CDR1 PRHDT, CDR2 FYEKMQ (reference sequence). The CDR3 region is CASSLYPGTGEKLFF. The CDR3 coding sequence is TGTGCCAGCAGCTTATACCCGGGTACGGGGGAAAAACTGTTTTTT.

The chain recombines TRBV4-1 with TRBJ2-3; 7 bases match TRBD2. Germline CDR1 MGHRA, CDR2 YSYEKL. V lost 0 bases to trimming and J lost 5 bases; unmatched junction nucleotides: 8. CDR3 size: 16 residues. CDR3 sequence reads: CASSQDPSGVGDTQYF. The DNA of the CDR3 is TGCGCCAGCAGCCAAGATCCCAGCGGGGTGGGAGATACGCAGTATTTT.

The rearrangement uses TRBV4-1 and TRBJ1-5; a possible D gene is TRBD1 (5 bases). The CDR3 is made up of 14 amino acids. Germline V gives CDR1 MGHRA, CDR2 YSYEKL. V gave up 1 base and J gave up 6 bases, with 10 bases separating them. The CDR3 DNA reads as TGCGCCAGCAGCCAAGGCGGGGGGACTCAGCCCCAGCATTTT. It translates to CASSQGGGTQPQHF.

This rearrangement joins TRBV27 to TRBJ2-7, with a possible D match to TRBD2 (5 bases). Trimming took off 4 bases at V and 4 bases at J, with 11 bases between the two ends. The CDR3 spans 13 residues. Per the germline V gene, CDR1 is MNHEY and CDR2 is SMNVEV (reference sequence). The CDR3: CASSSGVQYEQYF. In nucleotides, the CDR3 is TGTGCCAGCAGTTCCGGGGTCCAATACGAGCAGTACTTC.

This chain uses TRBV27 with TRBJ2-7; no reliable D call. With 2 bases removed from V and 0 bases from J, the gap between germline ends came to 11 bases. The germline gives CDR1 MNHEY, CDR2 SMNVEV (reference sequence). This CDR3 region has 15 residues. CDR3 nucleotides: TGTGCCAGCAGTTTAGCGGTCACGAGCTCCTACGAGCAGTACTTC. It is translated as CASSLAVTSSYEQYF.

The chain has TRBV10-2 and TRBJ1-2; 11 bases fit TRBD1. The ends lost 8 bases at V and 3 bases at J; junction bases unmatched: 8. The CDR3 spans 15 residues. CDR1 and CDR2 from the germline V gene are WSHSY and SAAADI. CDR3 in DNA: TGCGCCAGCTTCGGACAGGGGGCGCGGGACTATGGCTACACCTTC. This encodes CASFGQGARDYGYTF.

The genes are TRBV12-3 or TRBV12-4 and TRBJ2-7, with a weak D call TRBD1 (6 bases). The ends were cut back, 5 bases at V and 7 bases at J, with 15 bases in the middle. The CDR3 totals 13 residues. Written as DNA, the CDR3 is TGTGCCAGCAGTCGAGACAGGCCAACTGAGCAGTACTTC. This gives the protein CASSRDRPTEQYF.

The CDR3 loop is CSARDPLGTTNQPQHF. DNA for the CDR3: TGCAGTGCTAGAGATCCGTTGGGGACCACCAATCAGCCCCAGCATTTT. The rearrangement links TRBV20-1 to TRBJ1-5, with D possibly matching TRBD1 (5 bases). The CDR3 runs to 16 residues. Trimming took 0 bases from V and 3 from J, leaving 15 bases between them. CDR1 is DFQATT and CDR2 is SNEGSKA in the germline V gene (reference sequence).

The J gene is TRBJ2-1, the V gene TRBV2; D may be TRBD1 (6 bases). The CDR3 covers 16 residues. V lost 1 base and J lost 4, with 14 bases in between. Germline values: CDR1 SNHLY, CDR2 FYNNEI. The CDR3 protein is CASSEEDSEFYNEQFF. The DNA for the CDR3 is TGTGCCAGCAGTGAAGAGGACAGCGAATTTTACAATGAGCAGTTCTTC.

The chain recombines TRBV19 with TRBJ1-5; weak D call: TRBD1 (5 bases). The V end was cut by 4 bases, the J end by 2 bases, with 18 bases between. Germline CDR1 LNHDA, CDR2 SQIVND (reference sequence). CDR3 size: 17 residues. This CDR3 is CASSSPPGSEGNQPQHF. The CDR3 region has the DNA TGTGCCAGTAGTAGCCCCCCAGGGTCAGAAGGCAATCAGCCCCAGCATTTT.